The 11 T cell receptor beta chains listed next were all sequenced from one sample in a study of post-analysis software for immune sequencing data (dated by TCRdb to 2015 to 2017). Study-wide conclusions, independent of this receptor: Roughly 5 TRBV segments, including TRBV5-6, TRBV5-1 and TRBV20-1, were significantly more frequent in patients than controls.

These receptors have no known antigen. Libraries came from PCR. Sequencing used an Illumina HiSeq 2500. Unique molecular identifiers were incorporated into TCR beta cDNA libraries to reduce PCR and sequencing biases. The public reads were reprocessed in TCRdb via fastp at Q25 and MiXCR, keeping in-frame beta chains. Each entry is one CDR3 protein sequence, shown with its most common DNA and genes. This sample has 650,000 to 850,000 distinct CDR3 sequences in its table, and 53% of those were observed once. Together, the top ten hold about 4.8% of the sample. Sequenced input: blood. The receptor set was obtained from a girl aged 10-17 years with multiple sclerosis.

The CDR3 here is CATSTRQGGEQYF. The CDR3 DNA reads TGTGCCACCAGCACCAGACAGGGAGGCGAGCAGTACTTC. V is TRBV15 and J is TRBJ2-7; tentatively, D is TRBD1 (7 bases). Trimming took off 4 bases at V and 6 bases at J, with 13 bases between the two ends. There are 13 residues in the CDR3. In germline, CDR1 is LNHNV, CDR2 YYDKDF (reference sequence). The full variable domain, rest sourced from reference TRBV15 and TRBJ2-7, is DAMVIQNPRYQVTQFGKPVTLSCSQTLNHNVMYWYQQKSSQAPKLLFHYYDKDFNNEADTPDNFQSRRPNTSFCFLDIRSPGLGDTAMYLCATSTRQGGEQYFGPGTRLTVT.

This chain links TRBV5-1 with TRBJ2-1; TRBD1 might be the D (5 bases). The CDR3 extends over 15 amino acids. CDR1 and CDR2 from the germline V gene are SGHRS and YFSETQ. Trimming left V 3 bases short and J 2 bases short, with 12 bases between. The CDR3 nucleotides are TGCGCCAGCAGCTCATTAGACAGAGCCTACAATGAGCAGTTCTTC. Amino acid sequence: CASSSLDRAYNEQFF.

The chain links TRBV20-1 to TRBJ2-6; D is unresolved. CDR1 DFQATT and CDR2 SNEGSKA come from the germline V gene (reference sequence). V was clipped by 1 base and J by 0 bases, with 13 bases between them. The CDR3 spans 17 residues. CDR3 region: CSARGADSSSGANVLTF. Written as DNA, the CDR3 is TGCAGTGCTAGAGGGGCTGACTCAAGCTCTGGGGCCAACGTCCTGACTTTC.

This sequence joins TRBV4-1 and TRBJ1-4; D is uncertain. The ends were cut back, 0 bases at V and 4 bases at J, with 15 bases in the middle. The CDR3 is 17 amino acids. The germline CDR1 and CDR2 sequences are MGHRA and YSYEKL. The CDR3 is CASSQDRVGPYNEKLFF. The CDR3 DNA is TGCGCCAGCAGCCAAGATCGCGTAGGGCCGTATAATGAAAAACTGTTTTTT.

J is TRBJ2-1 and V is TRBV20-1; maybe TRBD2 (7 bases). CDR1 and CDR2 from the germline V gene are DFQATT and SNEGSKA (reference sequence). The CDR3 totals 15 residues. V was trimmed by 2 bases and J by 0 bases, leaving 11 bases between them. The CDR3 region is CSARRRGGSYNEQFF. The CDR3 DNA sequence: TGCAGTGCTAGACGGAGGGGGGGCTCCTACAATGAGCAGTTCTTC.

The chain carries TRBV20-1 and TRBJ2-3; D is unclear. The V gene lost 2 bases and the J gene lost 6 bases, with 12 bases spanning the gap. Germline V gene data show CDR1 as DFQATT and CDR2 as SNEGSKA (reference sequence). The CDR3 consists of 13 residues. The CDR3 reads CSARILARDTQYF. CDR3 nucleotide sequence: TGCAGTGCTAGAATACTGGCGCGTGATACGCAGTATTTT.

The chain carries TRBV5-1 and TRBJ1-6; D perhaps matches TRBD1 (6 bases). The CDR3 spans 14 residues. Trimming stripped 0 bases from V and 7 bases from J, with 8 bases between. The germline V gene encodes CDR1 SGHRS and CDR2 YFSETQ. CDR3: CASSLGGLNSPLHF. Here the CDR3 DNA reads TGCGCCAGCAGCTTGGGGGGGCTAAATTCACCCCTCCACTTT.

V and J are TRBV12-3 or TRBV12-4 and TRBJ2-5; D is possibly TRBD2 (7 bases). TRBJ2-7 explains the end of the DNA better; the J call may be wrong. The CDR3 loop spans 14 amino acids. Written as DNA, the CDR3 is TGTGCCAGCAGTCTGGTGGGGGGGCAGAGCGAGCAGTACTTC. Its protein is CASSLVGGQSEQYF.

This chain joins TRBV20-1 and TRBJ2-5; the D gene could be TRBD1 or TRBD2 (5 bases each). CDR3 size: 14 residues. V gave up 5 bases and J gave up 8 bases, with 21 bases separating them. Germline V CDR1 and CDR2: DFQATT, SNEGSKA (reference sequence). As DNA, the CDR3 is TGCAGTGCTTCAGCCGGGACCAGACAGTCAACCCAGTACTTC. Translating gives CSASAGTRQSTQYF.

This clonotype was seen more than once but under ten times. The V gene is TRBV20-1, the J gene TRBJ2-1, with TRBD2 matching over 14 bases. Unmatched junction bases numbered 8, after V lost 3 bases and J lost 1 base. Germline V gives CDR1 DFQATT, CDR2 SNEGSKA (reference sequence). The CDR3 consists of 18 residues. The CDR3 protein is CSASRLAGGMGSYNEQFF. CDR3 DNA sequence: TGCAGTGCTAGTAGACTAGCGGGAGGGATGGGTTCCTACAATGAGCAGTTCTTC.

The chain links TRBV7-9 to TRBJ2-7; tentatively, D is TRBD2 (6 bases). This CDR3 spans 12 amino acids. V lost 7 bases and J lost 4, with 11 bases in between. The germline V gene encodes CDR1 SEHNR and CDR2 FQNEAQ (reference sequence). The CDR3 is CASNNGGYEQYF. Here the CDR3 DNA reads TGTGCCAGCAATAACGGGGGTTACGAGCAGTACTTC. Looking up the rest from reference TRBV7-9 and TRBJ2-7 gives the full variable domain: DTGVSQNPRHKITKRGQNVTFRCDPISEHNRLYWYRQTLGQGPEFLTYFQNEAQLEKSRLLSDRFSAERPKGSFSTLEIQRTEQGDSAMYLCASNNGGYEQYFGPGTRLTVT.